This is a list of T cell receptor beta chains from one sample in a study of shared clonotypes between healthy human individuals. Clones were read by immunoSEQ multiplex PCR, and TCRdb kept only the in-frame ones, dropping some. The sample yields about 1.5 million clones, 95% to 99% seen once. Sequences were obtained from naive CD4+ T cells sorted from blood. These receptors came from a man aged 30-40 years in good health. The CDR3 runs from the conserved cysteine through the conserved F or W. The D gene is left open where the match is weak. Clone size is stated in some rows and not others, as once, few, many or a class when expanded.

TRBJ2-2 | TRBD2 | TRBV10-2 | - | CASSVLAGGGELFF | TGCGCCAGCAGTGTTTTAGCGGGAGGCGGGGAGCTGTTTTTT
TRBJ2-1 | TRBD1 | TRBV14 | - | CASSPGGQGDNEQFF | TGTGCCAGCAGCCCAGGCGGACAGGGAGACAATGAGCAGTTCTTC
TRBJ1-5 | - | TRBV27 | - | CASSPGSHPNQPQHF | TGTGCCAGCAGTCCCGGGTCTCACCCCAATCAGCCCCAGCATTTT
TRBJ2-7 | - | TRBV7-3 | - | CASSSTEGYEQYF | TGTGCCAGCAGTTCCACCGAGGGTTACGAGCAGTACTTC
TRBJ2-7 | - | TRBV18 | once | CASSPPGSGTGSDEQYF | TGTGCCAGCTCACCACCGGGGAGCGGGACAGGAAGCGACGAGCAGTACTTC
TRBJ2-2 | - | TRBV5-1 | - | CASSSEYTGELFF | TGCGCCAGCAGCTCAGAGTACACCGGGGAGCTGTTTTTT
TRBJ2-3 | TRBD2 | TRBV28 | once | CASSSGGTSTDTQYF | TGTGCCAGCAGTTCGGGAGGCACTAGCACAGATACGCAGTATTTT
TRBJ2-1 | TRBD2 | TRBV18 | - | CASSPPNSLAGGGEQFF | TGTGCCAGCTCACCACCGAATAGCCTAGCGGGAGGTGGTGAGCAGTTCTTC
TRBJ1-3 | - | TRBV18 | - | CASSPQAISGNTIYF | TGTGCCAGCTCACCCCAGGCTATCTCTGGAAACACCATATATTTT
TRBJ2-2 | - | TRBV28 | - | CVAKERGELFF | TGTGTCGCCAAAGAGAGGGGGGAGCTGTTTTTT
TRBJ2-1 | - | TRBV5-1 | once | CASSFLLGGSDTDEQFF | TGCGCCAGCAGCTTCCTGCTGGGGGGATCCGATACAGATGAGCAGTTCTTC
TRBJ1-2 | - | TRBV9 | - | CASSAGGHPGGYTF | TGTGCCAGCAGCGCCGGGGGACACCCCGGGGGCTACACCTTC
TRBJ2-7 | TRBD1 | TRBV5-3 | - | CASSRQGSYEQYF | TGTGCCAGCAGCCGACAGGGCTCCTACGAGCAGTACTTC
TRBJ1-3 | - | TRBV14 | - | CASSLEVGNTIYF | TGTGCCAGCAGCCTCGAAGTTGGAAACACCATATATTTT
TRBJ2-1 | TRBD2 | TRBV4-3 | - | CASSQSLAGVGNEQFF | TGCGCCAGCAGCCAGTCGCTAGCGGGAGTGGGGAATGAGCAGTTCTTC
TRBJ2-3 | TRBD2 | TRBV7-3 | - | CASSYQRGSTDTQYF | TGTGCCAGCAGCTACCAGCGGGGCAGCACAGATACGCAGTATTTT
TRBJ2-7 | - | TRBV5-4 | - | CASSSIDRFSSYEQYF | TGTGCCAGCAGCTCTATTGACAGATTCAGCTCCTACGAGCAGTACTTC
TRBJ1-1 | TRBD1 | TRBV9 | - | CASSVRDRGNTEAFF | TGTGCCAGCAGCGTCCGGGACAGGGGGAACACTGAAGCTTTCTTT
TRBJ2-7 | TRBD2 | TRBV14 | - | CASSPRVSGRPYEQYF | TGTGCCAGCAGCCCCCGGGTTAGCGGGAGGCCCTACGAGCAGTACTTC
TRBJ2-7 | - | TRBV7-8 | - | CASSLGQNSYEQYF | TGTGCCAGCAGCTTAGGGCAGAACTCCTACGAGCAGTACTTC
TRBJ2-1 | - | TRBV27 | - | CASSRPLGDEQFF | TGTGCCAGCAGTCGCCCTTTGGGGGATGAGCAGTTCTTC
TRBJ2-7 | TRBD2 | TRBV27 | - | CASSLSGTSGRLPLLSYEQYF | TGTGCCAGCAGTTTATCTGGGACTAGCGGGAGACTTCCACTTCTCTCCTACGAGCAGTACTTC
TRBJ2-7 | - | TRBV7-8 | - | CASSLRGLKGTYEQYF | TGTGCCAGCAGCTTGAGGGGCCTAAAGGGTACCTACGAGCAGTACTTC
TRBJ2-1 | - | TRBV21-1 | - | CASERSAAGDEQFF | TGTGCCAGCGAGAGATCCGCGGCGGGCGATGAGCAGTTCTTC
TRBJ1-2 | - | TRBV27 | - | CASSLSFGQTYGYTF | TGTGCCAGCAGTTTATCGTTTGGACAGACCTATGGCTACACCTTC
TRBJ2-3 | - | TRBV28 | - | CASSAETDTQYF | TGTGCCAGCAGCGCGGAGACAGATACGCAGTATTTT
TRBJ2-3 | - | TRBV2 | - | CASSGAAVRNTQYF | TGTGCCAGCAGTGGGGCAGCCGTTCGTAATACGCAGTATTTT
TRBJ2-3 | - | TRBV9 | - | CASTLSGKSTDTQYF | TGTGCCAGCACTCTATCCGGGAAGAGCACAGATACGCAGTATTTT
TRBJ2-5 | TRBD1 | TRBV28 | - | CASSPKTGMEETQYF | TGTGCCAGCAGTCCCAAGACAGGGATGGAAGAGACCCAGTACTTC
TRBJ2-7 | - | TRBV6-5 | - | CASSYSPSLDSYEQYF | TGTGCCAGCAGTTACTCCCCCAGCCTCGACTCCTACGAGCAGTACTTC
TRBJ2-5 | TRBD2 | TRBV5-4 | - | CASRRGAGIEETQYF | TGTGCCAGCAGGCGGGGAGCGGGAATTGAAGAGACCCAGTACTTC
TRBJ2-7 | - | TRBV5-1 | - | CASSLASGNHEQYF | TGCGCCAGCAGCTTGGCGTCAGGGAACCACGAGCAGTACTTC
TRBJ1-3 | - | TRBV7-2 | - | CASSSSGERNTIYF | TGTGCCAGCAGCTCCTCGGGGGAAAGAAACACCATATATTTT
TRBJ1-5 | - | TRBV6-1 | - | CASSEAVGFWSNQPQHF | TGTGCCAGCAGTGAAGCCGTCGGGTTCTGGAGCAATCAGCCCCAGCATTTT
TRBJ2-7 | - | TRBV19 | - | CASKSSTSSYEQYF | TGTGCCAGTAAAAGCTCTACAAGCTCCTACGAGCAGTACTTC
TRBJ2-3 | - | TRBV5-1 | - | CASSPGTIKDTQYF | TGCGCCAGCAGTCCCGGGACCATTAAGGATACGCAGTATTTT
TRBJ2-7 | - | TRBV6-5 | - | CASTERHYEQYF | TGTGCCAGCACGGAGCGGCACTACGAGCAGTACTTC
TRBJ2-5 | TRBD2 | TRBV5-1 | - | CASSEPSGQETQYF | TGCGCCAGCAGCGAACCTAGCGGACAAGAGACCCAGTACTTC
TRBJ2-7 | - | TRBV2 | once | CASGRRSYEQYF | TGTGCCAGTGGACGGCGCTCCTACGAGCAGTACTTC
TRBJ2-7 | TRBD1 | TRBV28 | - | CASSLRTRTGDLYEQYF | TGTGCCAGCAGTTTGCGTACACGGACAGGGGATTTGTACGAGCAGTACTTC
TRBJ1-2 | - | TRBV28 | few | CASSSRWYGYTF | TGTGCCAGCAGTTCCCGGTGGTATGGCTACACCTTC
TRBJ2-1 | - | TRBV7-8 | - | CASSLQSRRDSEQFF | TGTGCCAGCAGCCTACAATCGAGAAGGGACTCAGAGCAGTTCTTC
TRBJ2-7 | - | TRBV11-2 | - | CASSQWVDYEQYF | TGTGCCAGCAGCCAGTGGGTAGACTACGAGCAGTACTTC
TRBJ2-5 | TRBD2 | TRBV19 | - | CASSILGLAGGPLQETQYF | TGTGCCAGTAGTATCCTAGGACTAGCGGGAGGGCCCCTCCAAGAGACCCAGTACTTC
TRBJ2-7 | - | TRBV4-1 | once | CASSQSAVSYEQYF | TGCGCCAGCAGCCAATCGGCAGTCTCCTACGAGCAGTACTTC
TRBJ2-7 | TRBD2 | TRBV6-5 | - | CASSYSISSGRNEQYF | TGTGCCAGCAGTTACTCGATTTCTAGCGGGAGGAACGAGCAGTACTTC
TRBJ2-7 | TRBD2 | TRBV7-8 | - | CASLRTSGSSTGDYEQYF | TGTGCCAGCCTAAGGACTAGCGGGAGTTCTACTGGAGACTACGAGCAGTACTTC
TRBJ1-5 | - | TRBV7-5 | - | CVRSGEGQGGVNESNQPQHF | TGTGTCAGAAGCGGAGAGGGACAGGGCGGGGTAAATGAGAGCAATCAGCCCCAGCATTTT
TRBJ2-7 | TRBD1 | TRBV5-1 | - | CASSRTGDYEQYF | TGCGCCAGCAGCAGGACAGGCGATTACGAGCAGTACTTC
TRBJ1-1 | - | TRBV28 | - | CASSSGTWYTEAFF | TGTGCCAGCAGTTCCGGGACCTGGTACACTGAAGCTTTCTTT
TRBJ2-5 | - | TRBV7-9 | - | CASSSSETQYF | TGTGCCAGCAGCTCGTCAGAGACCCAGTACTTC
TRBJ2-1 | TRBD2 | TRBV11-3 | - | CASSLGPRLAVNEQFF | TGTGCCAGCAGCTTAGGGCCTCGCCTAGCGGTCAATGAGCAGTTCTTC
TRBJ2-3 | TRBD2 | TRBV11-2 | - | CASSLRGGYSGPDTQYF | TGTGCCAGCAGCTTACGGGGGGGCTATAGCGGCCCAGATACGCAGTATTTT
TRBJ2-2 | - | TRBV19 | - | CASSIAQTHGTGELFF | TGTGCCAGTAGTATCGCCCAGACACACGGCACCGGGGAGCTGTTTTTT
TRBJ2-1 | TRBD2 | TRBV11-1 | - | CASRKAGGISYNEQFF | TGTGCCAGCAGGAAGGCGGGAGGGATCTCCTACAATGAGCAGTTCTTC
TRBJ2-7 | - | TRBV5-1 | - | CASSLVGSYEQYF | TGCGCCAGCAGCTTGGTTGGCAGCTACGAGCAGTACTTC
TRBJ1-2 | TRBD1 | TRBV28 | - | CASSPTGQGYGYTF | TGTGCCAGCAGTCCCACGGGACAGGGCTATGGCTACACCTTC
TRBJ1-4 | TRBD1 | TRBV2 | once | CASSNRGFGEKLFF | TGTGCCAGCAGCAACAGGGGGTTCGGGGAAAAACTGTTTTTT
TRBJ2-7 | - | TRBV5-1 | - | CASSSGAGDEQYF | TGCGCCAGCAGCTCAGGGGCGGGAGACGAGCAGTACTTC
TRBJ1-2 | TRBD1 | TRBV28 | - | CASSSPSGQGNYGYTF | TGTGCCAGCAGTAGCCCCTCGGGACAGGGGAACTATGGCTACACCTTC